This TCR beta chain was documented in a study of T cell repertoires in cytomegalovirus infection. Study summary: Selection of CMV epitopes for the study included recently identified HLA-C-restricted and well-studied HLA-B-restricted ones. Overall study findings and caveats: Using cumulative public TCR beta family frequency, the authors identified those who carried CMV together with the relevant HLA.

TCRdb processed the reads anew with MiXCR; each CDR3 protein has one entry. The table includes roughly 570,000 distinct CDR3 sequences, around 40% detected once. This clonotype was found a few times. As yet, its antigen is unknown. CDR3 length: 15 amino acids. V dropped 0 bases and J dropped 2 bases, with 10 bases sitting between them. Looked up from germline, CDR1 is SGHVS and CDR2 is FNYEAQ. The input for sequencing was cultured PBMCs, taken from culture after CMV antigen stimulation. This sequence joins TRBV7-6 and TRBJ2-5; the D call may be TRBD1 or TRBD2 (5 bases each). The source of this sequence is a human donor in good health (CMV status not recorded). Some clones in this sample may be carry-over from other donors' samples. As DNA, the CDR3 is TGTGCCAGCAGCTTAGCGCTGGGACCACAAGAGACCCAGTACTTC. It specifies CASSLALGPQETQYF. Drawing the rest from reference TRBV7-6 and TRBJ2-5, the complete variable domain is GAGVSQSPRYKVTKRGQDVALRCDPISGHVSLYWYRQALGQGPEFLTYFNYEAQQDKSGLPNDRFSAERPEGSISTLTIQRTEQRDSAMYRCASSLALGPQETQYFGPGTRLLVL.